Listed below are T cell receptor beta chains from one sample, sequenced in a study of blood T cell repertoires in COVID-19. The protocol was immunoSEQ multiplex PCR, while the TCRdb copy is restricted to in-frame clones and leaves out a portion. The table has almost 300,000 clones, under 90% seen once. The sample was peripheral blood. All receptors derive from a young woman with COVID-19, enrolled during active disease. Each CDR3 is given with its conserved first and last residue. Fields, in order: clone size, J gene, V gene, D gene, CDR3 protein, CDR3 DNA. The D gene is left open where the match is weak. The size entry is marked missing in some rows and otherwise reads once, few, many or a size class.

-,TRBJ1-5,TRBV10-1,-,CASSDRLNQPQHF,TGCGCCAGCAGTGACAGATTAAATCAGCCCCAGCATTTT
-,TRBJ2-3,TRBV27,-,CASSLEIPTDTQYF,TGTGCCAGCAGTTTAGAGATCCCCACAGATACGCAGTATTTT
-,TRBJ2-5,TRBV18,TRBD1,CASSPMAGGSRETQYF,TGTGCCAGCTCACCGATGGCAGGGGGTTCCCGGGAGACCCAGTACTTC
-,TRBJ1-1,TRBV10-3,-,CAISGDIGMGTEAFF,TGTGCCATCAGCGGGGACATCGGCATGGGCACTGAAGCTTTCTTT
once,TRBJ2-7,TRBV30,-,CAWSGQASYEQYF,TGTGCCTGGAGTGGACAGGCCTCCTACGAGCAGTACTTC
once,TRBJ1-1,TRBV4-1,-,CASSQVSQGLTEAFF,TGCGCCAGCAGCCAAGTATCTCAGGGGCTGACTGAAGCTTTCTTT
-,TRBJ2-7,TRBV10-3,-,CAIQKGSGYEQYF,TGTGCCATCCAGAAGGGGTCAGGCTACGAGCAGTACTTC
-,TRBJ1-5,TRBV10-2,TRBD1,CASSSQGGGQPQHF,TGCGCCAGCAGCTCACAGGGGGGTGGTCAGCCCCAGCATTTT
-,TRBJ2-4,TRBV27,-,CASSSRGAGNIQYF,TGTGCCAGCTCCTCACGGGGGGCTGGAAACATTCAGTACTTC
-,TRBJ2-7,TRBV6-2/TRBV6-3,-,CASSSRGGHEQYF,TGTGCCAGCAGTTCTAGGGGGGGCCACGAGCAGTACTTC
once,TRBJ1-5,TRBV12-3/TRBV12-4,-,CASKLADQPQHF,TGTGCCAGCAAACTCGCGGATCAGCCCCAGCATTTT
-,TRBJ2-2,TRBV11-3,-,CATRGGTENTGELFF,TGTGCCACCCGGGGGGGGACAGAAAACACCGGGGAGCTGTTTTTT
-,TRBJ2-1,TRBV19,TRBD1,CASSINGGTGGKFLLSYNEQFF,TGTGCCAGTAGTATAAATGGAGGGACAGGGGGAAAATTCCTCCTCTCCTACAATGAGCAGTTCTTC
-,TRBJ1-6,TRBV19,-,CASSIMNSNSPLHF,TGTGCCAGTAGTATTATGAACAGTAATTCACCCCTCCACTTT
-,TRBJ2-3,TRBV2,TRBD2,CASSLAGGTDTQYF,TGTGCCAGCAGCTTAGCGGGGGGCACAGATACGCAGTATTTT
-,TRBJ1-1,TRBV14,-,CASSQVGLIRVRHTEAFF,TGTGCCAGCAGCCAAGTTGGATTAATCAGGGTCCGGCACACTGAAGCTTTCTTT
-,TRBJ1-2,TRBV4-1,-,CASSQEGQYYGYTF,TGCGCCAGCAGCCAAGAAGGACAGTACTATGGCTACACCTTC
-,TRBJ2-7,TRBV20-1,-,CSASRAGMRVDEQYF,TGCAGTGCTAGTAGGGCTGGGATGCGGGTCGACGAGCAGTACTTC
-,TRBJ1-2,TRBV28,TRBD1,CASSSGGDYGYTF,TGTGCCAGCTCGTCAGGGGGCGACTATGGCTACACCTTC
once,TRBJ1-6,TRBV19,-,CASSWGRSPLHF,TGTGCCAGTAGTTGGGGGCGGTCACCCCTCCACTTT
-,TRBJ2-3,TRBV13,-,CASSRPHRADTQYF,TGTGCCAGCAGCCGCCCCCACAGGGCAGATACGCAGTATTTT
few,TRBJ2-7,TRBV7-8,TRBD1,CASSSPSGTAYEQYF,TGTGCCAGCAGCTCTCCCTCCGGGACAGCTTACGAGCAGTACTTC
-,TRBJ2-2,TRBV10-3,TRBD2,CAISLAGAENTGELFF,TGTGCCATCAGTCTAGCGGGGGCCGAGAACACCGGGGAGCTGTTTTTT
-,TRBJ2-1,TRBV5-4,-,CASSGGSYTEQFF,TGTGCCAGCAGCGGGGGCAGCTACACTGAGCAGTTCTTC
-,TRBJ2-7,TRBV11-2,TRBD1,CASSLDFGTGESDEQYF,TGTGCCAGCAGCTTAGACTTCGGGACAGGGGAGTCGGACGAGCAGTACTTC
few,TRBJ1-3,TRBV7-9,-,CASRPSDGGNTIYF,TGTGCCAGCAGGCCAAGCGACGGGGGAAACACCATATATTTT
-,TRBJ1-4,TRBV7-6,-,CASSSDQGTNEKLFF,TGTGCCAGCAGCTCCGATCAGGGAACTAATGAAAAACTGTTTTTT
-,TRBJ1-5,TRBV18,-,CASSLQGRGQPQHF,TGTGCCAGCTCCCTCCAGGGTCGTGGTCAGCCCCAGCATTTT
-,TRBJ2-5,TRBV18,-,CASSPLEVSAQETQYF,TGTGCCAGCTCACCGTTAGAGGTCAGCGCCCAAGAGACCCAGTACTTC
-,TRBJ2-7,TRBV7-9,-,CASSLWGGVEQYF,TGTGCCAGCAGCTTATGGGGGGGCGTAGAGCAGTACTTC
-,TRBJ1-3,TRBV6-5,-,CASSLRGTGNTIYF,TGTGCCAGCAGTCTCAGGGGTACTGGAAACACCATATATTTT
-,TRBJ1-1,TRBV5-1,-,CASSDTRQEYTEAFF,TGCGCCAGCAGCGACACCCGACAGGAGTACACTGAAGCTTTCTTT
-,TRBJ1-3,TRBV6-5,-,CASSINRASGNTIYF,TGTGCCAGCAGTATCAACAGGGCTTCAGGAAACACCATATATTTT
-,TRBJ2-7,TRBV6-5,TRBD2,CASSYGTSGGREQYF,TGTGCCAGCAGTTACGGGACTAGCGGGGGTCGTGAGCAGTACTTC
-,TRBJ2-1,TRBV3-1/TRBV3-2,TRBD2,CASSLGTSGGAYNEQFF,TGTGCCAGCAGCCTTGGGACTAGCGGGGGGGCGTACAATGAGCAGTTCTTC
-,TRBJ1-1,TRBV19,-,CASSILGGNTEAFF,TGCGCCAGTAGTATCTTGGGGGGTAACACTGAAGCTTTCTTT
-,TRBJ1-5,TRBV6-6,-,CASSYGGNSNQPQHF,TGTGCCAGCAGTTACGGAGGAAATAGCAATCAGCCCCAGCATTTT
-,TRBJ1-4,TRBV6-1,-,CASSELGQWGIF,TGTGCCAGCAGTGAATTGGGGCAGTGGGGCATTTTT
-,TRBJ2-7,TRBV10-1,TRBD1,CARFRDRESEQYF,TGCGCCCGTTTCCGGGACAGGGAAAGCGAGCAGTACTTC
once,TRBJ1-1,TRBV4-1,-,CASSQTSRVHDEAFF,TGCGCCAGCAGCCAGACATCCAGGGTTCACGATGAAGCTTTCTTT
-,TRBJ2-7,TRBV29-1,-,CSVGSGNEQYF,TGCAGCGTGGGGTCGGGGAACGAGCAGTACTTC
-,TRBJ1-1,TRBV5-1,TRBD1,CATRQGINTEAFF,TGCGCCACCAGACAGGGCATTAACACTGAAGCTTTCTTT
-,TRBJ1-2,TRBV27,-,CASSAPGSSAPFPYGYTF,TGTGCCAGCAGTGCCCCAGGGTCGTCGGCCCCTTTTCCTTATGGCTACACCTTC
once,TRBJ2-7,TRBV27,-,CASSLRFRDWETYEQYF,TGTGCCAGCAGTTTACGCTTCCGGGACTGGGAAACCTACGAGCAGTACTTC
-,TRBJ2-5,TRBV4-1,TRBD2,CASSHEGLAGAYQETQYF,TGCGCCAGCAGCCACGAGGGACTAGCGGGGGCCTACCAAGAGACCCAGTACTTC